The present TCR beta chain was sequenced within a study of OX40 agonist ivuxolimab in advanced cancers. Study information: Hepatocellular carcinoma, melanoma, renal cell or head and neck cancer affected the dose-escalation patients.

This CDR3 is built from 15 residues. Trimming removed 5 bases from V and 7 bases from J; junction bases left unmatched: 9. CDR1 is MGHRA and CDR2 is YSYEKL in the germline V gene. Concerning this clone: Antigen unknown.

TCRdb keeps only in-frame clones here, not all; method: immunoSEQ multiplex PCR. The sample lists fewer than 95,000 clones; around nine tenths were seen once. Blood sampling was done at baseline, cycle 4 day 1, and cycle 7 day 1. General study points: Among the lowest levels of clonal expansion were found in partial responders at 0.1-3.0 mg/kg. In the 0.1 to 3.0 mg/kg range, CD4+ and CD8+ blood T cells had expanded clonally by week 6.

Material: CD4+ or CD8+ T cells sorted from blood, obtained in a trial of the OX40 agonist ivuxolimab. The source is an adult with an advanced solid tumor such as melanoma, head and neck, liver or kidney cancer. The V and J genes are TRBV4-1 and TRBJ1-3, with TRBD1 matching 9 bases. CDR3 amino acids: CASSAGQGIRNTIYF. The DNA for the CDR3 is TGCGCCAGCAGCGCGGGACAGGGAATACGGAACACCATATATTTT.